The source of this T cell receptor (beta chain) is a study of cytotoxic CD8 clonotypes in ibrutinib-treated CLL. Across the whole study: Response samples were obtained once patients had received a median 12 months of treatment, range 6 to 36.

As regards this clone: Its specificity is unknown.

TCRdb's table, derived via immunoSEQ multiplex PCR, lists solely in-frame clones and lacks some. The table records approximately 100,000 clones, about 72% of them present only once. Study-level findings and limits: Starting clonality was above that of age-matched healthy donors and tracked circulating CD8+ T-cell counts. Sustained-remission patients were sampled at one set of times and progressing patients at different ones. Whereas clonality rose at ibrutinib response, it declined toward baseline at progression.

Germline V gene sequence: CDR1 SNHLY, CDR2 FYNNEI. The V gene end was trimmed by 5 bases and the J gene end by 4 bases; junction bases not matched to a gene: 10. This CDR3 comprises 16 residues. This rearrangement joins TRBV2 to TRBJ1-2; 10 bases line up with TRBD1. This TCR was sampled from a human donor with chronic lymphocytic leukemia. Sequenced material: PBMCs, taken after 12 months of ibrutinib treatment. The chain's CDR3 is CASSPFKGTGAYGYTF. CDR3 DNA sequence: TGTGCCAGCAGTCCTTTCAAAGGGACAGGGGCCTATGGCTACACCTTC.